Below, 29 T cell receptor beta chains from the same sample are listed, as sequenced in a study of OX40 agonist ivuxolimab in advanced cancers. Measured with immunoSEQ multiplex PCR; TCRdb has only the in-frame clones, and not every one. Here the sample spans roughly 51,000 clones, around nine tenths being singletons. The sequenced sample was CD4+ or CD8+ T cells sorted from blood, obtained in a trial of the OX40 agonist ivuxolimab. The receptors here all came from an adult with an advanced solid tumor such as melanoma, head and neck, liver or kidney cancer.

The J gene is TRBJ2-1, the V gene TRBV29-1; 9 bases are shared with TRBD1. Germline V gives CDR1 SQVTM, CDR2 ANQGSEA. The J segment lost 6 bases and the V segment lost 7 bases, leaving 10 bases of the junction unmatched. This CDR3 is 14 amino acids long. The CDR3 protein is CSAVISTGGNEQFF. In nucleotides, the CDR3 is TGCAGCGCGGTAATATCGACAGGGGGCAATGAGCAGTTCTTC.

The chain carries TRBV5-6 and TRBJ2-7; 11 bases map to TRBD1. The CDR3 covers 16 residues. Germline CDR1 reads SGHDT; CDR2 reads YYEEEE. J was trimmed by 5 bases and V by 3 bases; bases with no gene match: 10. CDR3 DNA sequence: TGTGCCAGCAGCTGGACAGGGGGCGCCAGTTACCACGAGCAGTACTTC. Protein product: CASSWTGGASYHEQYF.

The chain carries TRBV10-2 and TRBJ2-7; D not resolved. V shed 0 bases and J shed 2 bases, with 8 bases lying between them. Germline CDR1 WSHSY, CDR2 SAAADI. CDR3 length equals 14 residues. This chain's CDR3 is CASSESRRAYEQYF. In DNA, the CDR3 is TGCGCCAGCAGTGAGTCGAGAAGGGCCTACGAGCAGTACTTC.

The chain joins TRBV7-9 to TRBJ2-2; tentative D call: TRBD1 (6 bases). Looked up from germline, CDR1 is SEHNR and CDR2 is FQNEAQ (reference sequence). Trimming removed 6 bases at V and 3 bases at J, with 14 bases between. The CDR3 is made up of 15 amino acids. The CDR3 sequence is CASRGAALDTGELFF. CDR3 coding DNA: TGTGCCAGCAGGGGGGCGGCACTCGACACCGGGGAGCTGTTTTTT.

The J gene is TRBJ1-3, the V gene TRBV6-1, with D unresolved. The CDR3 has 13 residues. Trimming shortened V by 4 bases and J by 2 bases, and 6 bases separated the two germline ends. CDR1 and CDR2 from the germline V gene are MNHNS and SASEGT. CDR3 sequence reads: CASSAGAGNTIYF. The CDR3 DNA reads as TGTGCCAGCAGTGCAGGCGCTGGAAACACCATATATTTT.

This rearrangement joins TRBV5-1 to TRBJ2-5; TRBD1 matches at 9 bases. The trim removed 5 bases at V and 2 bases at J, leaving 16 bases unmatched. This CDR3 has 18 residues. The germline gives CDR1 SGHRS, CDR2 YFSETQ. CDR3 region: CASSSGQGISSSQETQYF. CDR3 coding DNA: TGCGCCAGCAGTTCGGGACAGGGAATCTCGAGTTCACAAGAGACCCAGTACTTC.

The V and J genes are TRBV7-3 and TRBJ2-2, with D perhaps TRBD2 (6 bases). The V gene's germline CDR1 is SGHTA and CDR2 FQGTGA. The CDR3 spans 13 residues. Between the trimmed V and J ends, which lost 6 bases and 4 bases, there was a span of 9 bases. The CDR3 DNA follows: TGTGCCAGCAGTCAGGAGGGCACCGGGGAGCTGTTTTTT. Residues: CASSQEGTGELFF.

In this sample, this clone turned up once. The chain has TRBV21-1 and TRBJ2-5; the DNA was not used to check the table's D call, TRBD2. The J call may be in error: the DNA end matches TRBJ2-7 better. TRBV21-1 is listed as a pseudogene. CDR3 length: 16 residues. CDR3 nucleotide sequence: TGTGCCAGCAGCAAACATCAGGCTAGCGTGTCCTACGAGCAGTACTTC. Translation gives CASSKHQASVSYEQYF.

The chain has TRBV5-4 and TRBJ2-1, with 10 bases fitting TRBD2. The CDR3 extends over 14 amino acids. Germline V gene lookup returns CDR1 SGHNT and CDR2 YYREEE (reference sequence). V trimming: 5 bases; J trimming: 4 bases; junction bases outside the gene matches: 3. The CDR3 DNA sequence: TGTGCCAGCAGACTAGCGGGGTTATACAATGAGCAGTTCTTC. Protein: CASRLAGLYNEQFF.

This clone has just one count. The chain has TRBV6-1 and TRBJ1-2; perhaps TRBD1 as D (5 bases). Germline V gene data show CDR1 as MNHNS and CDR2 as SASEGT. This CDR3 contains 15 residues. The ends were cut back, 2 bases at V and 4 bases at J, with 14 bases in the middle. In DNA form, the CDR3 reads TGTGCCAGCAGTGAAAGGGCAGGGCTTACCTATGGCTACACCTTC. Translation: CASSERAGLTYGYTF.

This clone was counted a few times. This specimen includes other DNA sequences encoding the same CDR3. The gene calls are TRBV19 and TRBJ1-1; D is unresolved. Germline CDR1 is LNHDA and CDR2 is SQIVND (reference sequence). The CDR3 is 13 residues long. With 0 bases removed from V and 5 bases from J, the gap between germline ends came to 7 bases. The CDR3 region has the DNA TGTGCCAGTAGTATAGATGGGGATACTGAAGCTTTCTTT. Protein sequence: CASSIDGDTEAFF.

V and J are TRBV11-2 and TRBJ2-4, with D unresolved. V was shortened by 0 bases and J by 0 bases, with 3 bases between the two germline ends. The CDR3 extends over 14 amino acids. The germline V gene has CDR1 SGHAT and CDR2 FQNNGV. CDR3 sequence reads: CASSLDGAKNIQYF. The DNA for the CDR3 is TGTGCCAGCAGCTTAGACGGAGCCAAAAACATTCAGTACTTC.

The V and J genes are TRBV18 and TRBJ2-7; D may be TRBD2 (6 bases). The CDR3 consists of 16 residues. CDR1 and CDR2 (germline): KGHSH, LQKENI. Trimming took 0 bases from V and 5 from J, leaving 17 bases between them. CDR3 coding DNA: TGTGCCAGCTCACCACCGTCCGGGCGGCGGGGAGACGAGCAGTACTTC. This sequence encodes CASSPPSGRRGDEQYF.

The chain employs TRBV29-1 and TRBJ2-2; 8 nucleotides line up with TRBD2. Trimming at V came to 4 bases and at J to 6 bases, leaving 7 bases not matched to a gene. The CDR3 runs to 14 residues. Germline V gene data show CDR1 as SQVTM and CDR2 as ANQGSEA. The CDR3 nucleotides are TGCAGCGTTGCTCAGCGGGGGCCGCCCGGGGAGCTGTTTTTT. Protein sequence: CSVAQRGPPGELFF.

The J gene is TRBJ2-3, the V gene TRBV14; possibly TRBD1 or TRBD2 for D (5 bases each). V was cut by 3 bases and J by 6 bases, with 10 bases left in between. This CDR3 has 13 amino acids. Germline assignment: CDR1 SGHDN and CDR2 FVKESK. This CDR3 is CASSQGEGDTQYF. The CDR3 nucleotides are TGTGCCAGCAGCCAGGGGGAAGGGGATACGCAGTATTTT. Together with reference TRBV14 and TRBJ2-3, the CDR3 gives the full variable domain: EAGVTQFPSHSVIEKGQTVTLRCDPISGHDNLYWYRRVMGKEIKFLLHFVKESKQDESGMPNNRFLAERTGGTYSTLKVQPAELEDSGVYFCASSQGEGDTQYFGPGTRLTVL.

The CDR3 spells CATSRATGAGVKTQYF. DNA of the CDR3: TGTGCCACCAGCAGAGCTACGGGGGCCGGGGTCAAGACCCAGTACTTC. The chain has TRBV15 and TRBJ2-5, with D perhaps assigned TRBD1 or TRBD2 (6 bases each). The V gene lost 1 base and the J gene lost 6 bases, with 18 bases spanning the gap. This CDR3 region has 16 residues. Germline lookup yields CDR1 LNHNV and CDR2 YYDKDF (reference sequence).

Note on this clone: One end of the junction fails to match germline, which may point to a read error. The chain carries TRBV7-3 and TRBJ1-2, with 7 bases that match TRBD1. Germline CDR1 SGHTA, CDR2 FQGTGA. The CDR3 has 13 amino acids. The CDR3 sequence: CASSLTGDGGYTF. Written as DNA, the CDR3 is TGTGCCAGCAGCCTAACAGGGGATGGCGGCTACACCTTC.

J is TRBJ2-7 and V is TRBV30; 9 bases are shared with TRBD2. CDR3 length: 16 amino acids. V was clipped by 2 bases and J by 4 bases; unmatched bases: 12. Germline V gives CDR1 GTSNPN, CDR2 SVGIG (reference sequence). CDR3 sequence: CAWSLQAGLARYEQYF. DNA of the CDR3: TGTGCCTGGAGTTTGCAGGCGGGACTAGCTAGGTACGAGCAGTACTTC.

This chain links TRBV25-1 with TRBJ2-7; D unclear. CDR3 length: 11 residues. CDR1 MGHDK and CDR2 SYGVNS come from the germline V gene. Trimming cost V 3 bases and J 4 bases, with 4 bases left between them. The CDR3 region has the DNA TGTGCCAGCAGTGATTTATACGAGCAGTACTTC. It yields the protein CASSDLYEQYF.

V and J are TRBV11-3 and TRBJ1-1; perhaps TRBD1 as D (5 bases). V was pared by 5 bases and J by 7 bases, with 11 bases between. Per the germline V gene, CDR1 is SGHNT and CDR2 is YENEEA. The CDR3 extends over 12 amino acids. Written as DNA, the CDR3 is TGTGCCAGCAGCCCAACAGGTGGTGAAGCTTTCTTT. This translates into CASSPTGGEAFF. Full variable domain (remainder filled in from reference TRBV11-3 and TRBJ1-1): EAGVVQSPRYKIIEKKQPVAFWCNPISGHNTLYWYLQNLGQGPELLIRYENEEAVDDSQLPKDRFSAERLKGVDSTLKIQPAELGDSAVYLCASSPTGGEAFFGQGTRLTVV.

V gene TRBV6-5 combines with J gene TRBJ2-7; perhaps TRBD1 as D (6 bases). The germline V gene encodes CDR1 MNHEY and CDR2 SVGAGI. The V end lost 2 bases, the J end lost 4 bases, and 12 bases lay between the germline ends. The CDR3 length is 14 residues. In DNA form, the CDR3 reads TGTGCCAGCAGTTACACCCATACAGGGTACGAGCAGTACTTC. Residues: CASSYTHTGYEQYF.

The gene calls are TRBV11-2 and TRBJ2-2; possibly TRBD1 for D (6 bases). V was trimmed by 4 bases and J by 4 bases, leaving 10 bases between them. This CDR3 has 14 amino acids. Germline lookup yields CDR1 SGHAT and CDR2 FQNNGV. CDR3 nucleotides: TGTGCCAGCAGCTACACGACAGGCACCGGGGAGCTGTTTTTT. Its translation is CASSYTTGTGELFF.

This clone was counted a single time. The rearrangement uses TRBV29-1 and TRBJ2-4; 7 positions agree with TRBD2. Germline CDR1 SQVTM, CDR2 ANQGSEA. The V and J ends lost 4 bases and 1 base, in that order; junction bases with no gene match: 7. The CDR3 loop spans 15 amino acids. As DNA, the CDR3 is TGCAGCGTTGTTCAGGTGGGGGGGGCCAAAAACATTCAGTACTTC. Amino acid sequence: CSVVQVGGAKNIQYF.

The rearrangement joins TRBV5-4 to TRBJ2-7; 10 bases map to TRBD1. The CDR3 contains 15 residues. CDR1 is SGHNT, CDR2 YYREEE, per germline (reference sequence). The junction had 6 bases not matched to a gene; V was cut back by 4 bases and J by 2 bases. The CDR3 region has the DNA TGTGCCAGCAGCAATCCGGGACAGGGGACCTACGAGCAGTACTTC. Amino acids: CASSNPGQGTYEQYF.

The chain links TRBV5-4 to TRBJ2-3; 7 positions match TRBD1. Germline trimming cut 0 bases from V and 3 bases from J; bases unmatched to any gene: 7. Per the germline V gene, CDR1 is SGHNT and CDR2 is YYREEE (reference sequence). The CDR3 loop spans 16 amino acids. CDR3 in amino acids: CASSLAVRGLTDTQYF. CDR3 bases: TGTGCCAGCAGCTTGGCCGTCAGGGGGTTAACAGATACGCAGTATTTT. The full variable domain, with the rest looked up from reference TRBV5-4 and TRBJ2-3, is ETGVTQSPTHLIKTRGQQVTLRCSSQSGHNTVSWYQQALGQGPQFIFQYYREEENGRGNFPPRFSGLQFPNYSSELNVNALELDDSALYLCASSLAVRGLTDTQYFGPGTRLTVL.

This chain uses TRBV6-1 with TRBJ2-5; TRBD2 matches 7 bases. This CDR3 spans 13 amino acids. Germline trimming cut 3 bases from V and 9 bases from J; bases unmatched to any gene: 7. Germline CDR1 and CDR2: MNHNS and SASEGT. The CDR3 loop is CASSEGLQMSQYF. The CDR3 nucleotides read TGTGCCAGCAGTGAGGGACTACAGATGTCCCAGTACTTC.

This clone was picked up a small number of times. CDR3 in DNA: TGCAGCGTTGGACAGAGCTTCACTGAAGCTTTCTTT. This codes for CSVGQSFTEAFF. The V and J genes are TRBV29-1 and TRBJ1-1, with D maybe TRBD1 (5 bases). CDR1 SQVTM and CDR2 ANQGSEA come from the germline V gene. V was trimmed by 4 bases and J by 4 bases, leaving 10 bases between them. The CDR3 loop spans 12 amino acids.

The rearrangement joins TRBV5-1 to TRBJ2-3; TRBD2 matches 10 bases. The germline CDR1 and CDR2 sequences are SGHRS and YFSETQ. With V trimmed by 0 bases and J by 1 base, 2 bases remained unmatched. The CDR3 sequence is 16 residues long. As DNA, the CDR3 is TGCGCCAGCAGCTTGGGACTAGCGGGTCGCACAGATACGCAGTATTTT. Its protein product is CASSLGLAGRTDTQYF.

The chain couples TRBV11-2 to TRBJ2-7; 7 bases agree with TRBD1. The V and J ends lost 3 bases and 5 bases, in that order; junction bases with no gene match: 4. The CDR3 is made up of 13 amino acids. Germline CDR1 SGHAT, CDR2 FQNNGV. The CDR3 DNA follows: TGTGCCAGCAGCTTGAACAGGGGTAACGAGCAGTACTTC. Amino acids: CASSLNRGNEQYF.